This T cell receptor beta chain derives from a study of cytomegalovirus exposure and HLA in healthy donors. The germline CDR1 and CDR2 sequences are SGHAT and FQNNGV. The V end was cut by 5 bases, the J end by 4 bases, with 11 bases between. The CDR3 runs to 13 residues. The PCR had 60 Vbeta and 13 Jbeta primers. The repertoire was sequenced with immunoSEQ multiplex PCR; TCRdb's copy has only in-frame clones and lacks some. Among about 130,000 clones listed, 80% were seen once. The sample taken for sequencing was PBMCs. The rearrangement joins TRBV11-2 to TRBJ1-2; D gene ambiguous. The TCR comes from a man between 25 and 39 years old in good health and CMV-seropositive. The CDR3 nucleotides read TGTGCCAGCAGCCCGCCGGGGAGCTATGGCTACACCTTC. This gives the protein CASSPPGSYGYTF.